This is a list of T cell receptor beta chains from one sample in a study of naive and memory T cell subsets. TCRdb passed the UMI-ligation and nested PCR reads through MiXCR, listing each CDR3 protein once. The sample yields approximately 80,000 distinct CDR3 sequences, approximately 10% seen once. The sequenced sample was naive CD8+ T cells from blood. These receptors were obtained from a human donor in good health. Each CDR3 is given with its conserved first and last residue. The D gene is left open where the match is weak. Clone sizes are given selectively: once, few, many, or a class where the clone is expanded.

j_call v_call clone_size d_call cdr3_nt cdr3_aa
TRBJ2-1 TRBV7-9 NA NA TGTGCCAGCAGCTTAAGTCCCAATGAGCAGTTCTTC CASSLSPNEQFF
TRBJ2-7 TRBV7-9 once NA TGTGCCAGCAGCCCGCCTATTCGGGGGGCTAAAGGCGAGCAGTACTTC CASSPPIRGAKGEQYF
TRBJ1-1 TRBV6-2/TRBV6-3 NA NA TGTGCCAGCAGTTACTCGCGTGAAGCTTTCTTT CASSYSREAFF
TRBJ2-1 TRBV7-9 few TRBD2 TGTGCCAGCAGCCCTAGTACGCAGGCCGGGAGCGGGGCCTACAATGAGCAGTTCTTC CASSPSTQAGSGAYNEQFF
TRBJ1-5 TRBV15 few NA TGTGCCACCAGCACACTACCTGGACGGAGCAATCAGCCCCAGCATTTT CATSTLPGRSNQPQHF
TRBJ2-1 TRBV7-9 NA TRBD2 TGTGCCAGTGGACTAGCGGGAGTTCATGAGCAGTTCTTC CASGLAGVHEQFF
TRBJ2-1 TRBV9 few NA TGTGCCAGCAGCGCGAGCGGAGACAGGAACAATGAGCAGTTCTTC CASSASGDRNNEQFF
TRBJ1-1 TRBV5-4 many NA TGTGCCAGCAGCTTGAGGTTTGGTACGGGGGAGAACACTGAAGCTTTCTTT CASSLRFGTGENTEAFF
TRBJ2-7 TRBV27 many TRBD2 TGTGCCAGCAGTTTGGGAGCGGGAGGAGCTAGCTCCTACGAGCAGTACTTC CASSLGAGGASSYEQYF
TRBJ2-7 TRBV27 NA NA TGTGCCAGCAGTTCGGCAGGGAACAACTTCGGGCAGTACTTC CASSSAGNNFGQYF
TRBJ1-1 TRBV5-5 few NA TGTGCCAGCAGCTTGAGGTCCGCGAACACTGAAGCTTTCTTT CASSLRSANTEAFF
TRBJ2-7 TRBV5-5 NA TRBD2 TGTGCCAGCAGCTTGGGCGGGGGACCCTACGAGCAGTACTTC CASSLGGGPYEQYF
TRBJ2-7 TRBV25-1 many NA TGTGCCAGCAGTGAATACAGGGGAGAGCAGTACTTC CASSEYRGEQYF